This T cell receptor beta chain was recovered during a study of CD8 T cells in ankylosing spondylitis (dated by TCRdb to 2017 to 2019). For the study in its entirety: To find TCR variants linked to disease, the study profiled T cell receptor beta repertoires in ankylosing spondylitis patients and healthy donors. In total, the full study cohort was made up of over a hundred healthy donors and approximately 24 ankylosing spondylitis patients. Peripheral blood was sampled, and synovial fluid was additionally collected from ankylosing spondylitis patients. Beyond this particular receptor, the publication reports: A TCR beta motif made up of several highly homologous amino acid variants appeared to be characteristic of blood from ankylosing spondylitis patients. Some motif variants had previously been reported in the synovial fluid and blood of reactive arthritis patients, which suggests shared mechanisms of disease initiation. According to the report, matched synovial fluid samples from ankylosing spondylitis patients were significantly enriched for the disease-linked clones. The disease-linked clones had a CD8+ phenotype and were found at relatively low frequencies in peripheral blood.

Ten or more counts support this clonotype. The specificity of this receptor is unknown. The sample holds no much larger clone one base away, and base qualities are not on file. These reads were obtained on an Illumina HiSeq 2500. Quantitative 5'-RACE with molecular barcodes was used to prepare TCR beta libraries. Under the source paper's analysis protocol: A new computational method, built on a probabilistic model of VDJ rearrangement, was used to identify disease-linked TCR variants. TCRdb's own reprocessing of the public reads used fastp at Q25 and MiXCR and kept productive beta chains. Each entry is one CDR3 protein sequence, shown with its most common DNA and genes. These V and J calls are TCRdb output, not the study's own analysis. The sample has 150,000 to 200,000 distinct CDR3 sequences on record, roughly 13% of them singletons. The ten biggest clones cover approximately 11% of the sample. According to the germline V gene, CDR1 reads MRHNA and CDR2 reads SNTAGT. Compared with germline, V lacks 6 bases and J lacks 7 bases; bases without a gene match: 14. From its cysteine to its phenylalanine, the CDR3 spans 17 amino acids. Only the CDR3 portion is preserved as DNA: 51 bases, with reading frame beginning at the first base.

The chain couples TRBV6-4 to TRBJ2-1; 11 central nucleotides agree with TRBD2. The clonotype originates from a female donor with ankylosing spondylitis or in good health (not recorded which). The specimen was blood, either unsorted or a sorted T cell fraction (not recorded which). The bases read TGTGCCAGCAGCCCAACCGGTATTCTAGCGGGAGGTAATGAGCAGTTCTTC. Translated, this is CASSPTGILAGGNEQFF.